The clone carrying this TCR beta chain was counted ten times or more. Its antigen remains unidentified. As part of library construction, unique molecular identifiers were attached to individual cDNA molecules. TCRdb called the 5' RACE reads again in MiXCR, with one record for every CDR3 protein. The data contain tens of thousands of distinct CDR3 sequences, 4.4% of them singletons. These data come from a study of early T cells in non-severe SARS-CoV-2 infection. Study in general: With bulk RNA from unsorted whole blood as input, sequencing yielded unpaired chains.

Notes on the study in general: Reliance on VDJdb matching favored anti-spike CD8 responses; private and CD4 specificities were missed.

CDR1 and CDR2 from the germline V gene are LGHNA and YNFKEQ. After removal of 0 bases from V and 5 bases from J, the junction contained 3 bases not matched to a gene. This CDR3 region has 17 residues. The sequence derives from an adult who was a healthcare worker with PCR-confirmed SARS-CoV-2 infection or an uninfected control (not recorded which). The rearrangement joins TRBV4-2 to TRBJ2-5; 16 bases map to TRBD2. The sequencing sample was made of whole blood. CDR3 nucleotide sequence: TGTGCCAGCAGCCAAGAAGGGACTAGCGGGAGGGCGGAGACCCAGTACTTC. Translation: CASSQEGTSGRAETQYF.